A selection of T cell receptor beta chains follows, all from one sample in a study of CD8+ T cells in alopecia areata. TCRdb's table, derived via immunoSEQ multiplex PCR, lists solely in-frame clones and lacks some. The sample contains fewer than 250,000 clones, less than 45% of which appear only once. The specimen was CD4+ T cells sorted from blood, collected around week 36, from a patient treated with tofacitinib. The receptor source for this set is a human donor with alopecia areata. Both conserved end residues are part of each CDR3. The order of the fields is D gene, clone size, J gene, V gene, CDR3 protein, CDR3 DNA. D genes are given only for firm matches. Some rows mark clone size as missing; the rest say once, few, many or name a class of expanded clone.

D gene: TRBD2; clone size: few; J gene: TRBJ2-7; V gene: TRBV14; CDR3 protein: CASSQAGSGEQYF; CDR3 DNA: TGTGCCAGCAGCCAAGCTGGTAGCGGGGAGCAGTACTTC
D gene: NA; clone size: NA; J gene: TRBJ1-4; V gene: TRBV29-1; CDR3 protein: CSVHGIDEKLFF; CDR3 DNA: TGCAGCGTCCACGGAATCGATGAAAAACTGTTTTTT
D gene: TRBD1; clone size: NA; J gene: TRBJ1-2; V gene: TRBV29-1; CDR3 protein: CSVMDRGVGYTF; CDR3 DNA: TGCAGCGTAATGGACAGGGGAGTTGGCTACACCTTC
D gene: NA; clone size: few; J gene: TRBJ1-2; V gene: TRBV28; CDR3 protein: CASSLRGNPRAEDYGYTF; CDR3 DNA: TGTGCCAGCAGTTTGAGAGGGAACCCGAGAGCAGAGGACTATGGCTACACCTTC
D gene: TRBD2; clone size: NA; J gene: TRBJ2-3; V gene: TRBV4-1; CDR3 protein: CASRPGIAGGFVDTQYF; CDR3 DNA: TGCGCCAGCAGACCTGGGATAGCGGGAGGCTTCGTAGATACGCAGTATTTT
D gene: NA; clone size: few; J gene: TRBJ2-2; V gene: TRBV7-8; CDR3 protein: CASSLSFRARKEGELFF; CDR3 DNA: TGTGCCAGCAGCTTGAGTTTCCGGGCCCGAAAGGAGGGGGAGCTGTTTTTT
D gene: TRBD2; clone size: few; J gene: TRBJ2-1; V gene: TRBV7-9; CDR3 protein: CASSRASGRAYNEQFF; CDR3 DNA: TGTGCCAGCAGCCGGGCTAGCGGGAGAGCCTACAATGAGCAGTTCTTC
D gene: NA; clone size: NA; J gene: TRBJ2-1; V gene: TRBV7-3; CDR3 protein: CASSLIGGSSYNEQFF; CDR3 DNA: TGTGCCAGCAGCTTAATAGGTGGGAGCTCCTACAATGAGCAGTTCTTC
D gene: NA; clone size: NA; J gene: TRBJ1-2; V gene: TRBV25-1; CDR3 protein: CASSGAGRGYGYTF; CDR3 DNA: TGTGCCAGCAGTGGCGCGGGGAGAGGCTATGGCTACACCTTC
D gene: TRBD1; clone size: NA; J gene: TRBJ1-2; V gene: TRBV19; CDR3 protein: CASSYRQGSGGYTF; CDR3 DNA: TGTGCCAGTAGCTACCGACAGGGCTCTGGAGGCTACACCTTC
D gene: TRBD2; clone size: NA; J gene: TRBJ2-2; V gene: TRBV13; CDR3 protein: CASGLEGTGELFF; CDR3 DNA: TGTGCCAGTGGACTAGAGGGCACCGGGGAGCTGTTTTTT
D gene: TRBD1; clone size: NA; J gene: TRBJ1-2; V gene: TRBV4-1; CDR3 protein: CASSEFTRDRVSRGYTF; CDR3 DNA: TGCGCCAGCAGCGAATTTACCCGGGACAGGGTTTCGCGAGGCTACACCTTC
D gene: TRBD1; clone size: NA; J gene: TRBJ1-4; V gene: TRBV13; CDR3 protein: CASSSRQGTNEKLFF; CDR3 DNA: TGTGCCAGCAGCTCACGACAGGGAACTAATGAAAAACTGTTTTTT
D gene: NA; clone size: NA; J gene: TRBJ2-2; V gene: TRBV5-1; CDR3 protein: CASSLGADPYTGELFF; CDR3 DNA: TGCGCCAGCAGCTTGGGAGCAGACCCTTACACCGGGGAGCTGTTTTTT
D gene: NA; clone size: NA; J gene: TRBJ2-3; V gene: TRBV5-6; CDR3 protein: CASSLSRLGTQYF; CDR3 DNA: TGTGCCAGCAGCTTGTCCAGACTTGGAACGCAGTATTTT
D gene: TRBD1; clone size: medium-sized; J gene: TRBJ2-2; V gene: TRBV7-2; CDR3 protein: CASSRRQGSGELFF; CDR3 DNA: TGTGCCAGCAGCCGAAGACAGGGTTCCGGGGAGCTGTTTTTT
D gene: NA; clone size: NA; J gene: TRBJ2-5; V gene: TRBV4-1; CDR3 protein: CASSQERTNWETQYF; CDR3 DNA: TGCGCCAGCAGCCAAGAAAGAACGAACTGGGAGACCCAGTACTTC
D gene: TRBD2; clone size: once; J gene: TRBJ2-3; V gene: TRBV7-6; CDR3 protein: CASSLGTSGTITDTQYF; CDR3 DNA: TGTGCCAGCAGCCTTGGGACTAGCGGCACCATCACAGATACGCAGTATTTT
D gene: NA; clone size: NA; J gene: TRBJ2-2; V gene: TRBV6-1; CDR3 protein: CASRRQSSRELFF; CDR3 DNA: TGTGCCAGCAGGCGTCAGAGTAGCCGGGAGCTGTTTTTT
D gene: TRBD2; clone size: NA; J gene: TRBJ2-1; V gene: TRBV4-2; CDR3 protein: CASSQETSGRSGQFF; CDR3 DNA: TGTGCCAGCAGCCAAGAAACTAGCGGGAGGTCTGGGCAGTTCTTC
D gene: NA; clone size: NA; J gene: TRBJ2-3; V gene: TRBV5-1; CDR3 protein: CASSPSTDTQYF; CDR3 DNA: TGCGCCAGCAGCCCCAGCACAGATACGCAGTATTTT
D gene: TRBD2; clone size: NA; J gene: TRBJ2-7; V gene: TRBV25-1; CDR3 protein: CASSAREAPYEQYF; CDR3 DNA: TGTGCCAGCAGTGCCCGGGAGGCCCCCTACGAGCAGTACTTC
D gene: TRBD2; clone size: few; J gene: TRBJ2-1; V gene: TRBV5-1; CDR3 protein: CASSPGTSASNEQFF; CDR3 DNA: TGCGCCAGCAGCCCCGGGACTAGCGCTAGCAATGAGCAGTTCTTC
D gene: NA; clone size: few; J gene: TRBJ2-6; V gene: TRBV10-3; CDR3 protein: CAISERPSGANVLTF; CDR3 DNA: TGTGCCATCAGTGAGCGGCCCTCGGGGGCCAACGTCCTGACTTTC
D gene: TRBD2; clone size: NA; J gene: TRBJ2-4; V gene: TRBV11-2; CDR3 protein: CASSLGGSPNIQYF; CDR3 DNA: TGTGCCAGCAGCTTAGGCGGGAGCCCAAACATTCAGTACTTC
D gene: NA; clone size: NA; J gene: TRBJ2-3; V gene: TRBV2; CDR3 protein: CASRLTTSTDTQYF; CDR3 DNA: TGTGCCAGCAGATTGACTACAAGCACAGATACGCAGTATTTT
D gene: NA; clone size: NA; J gene: TRBJ2-7; V gene: TRBV10-3; CDR3 protein: CAISELDYEQYF; CDR3 DNA: TGTGCCATCAGTGAGTTGGACTACGAGCAGTACTTC
D gene: TRBD2; clone size: NA; J gene: TRBJ2-5; V gene: TRBV7-2; CDR3 protein: CASSSVEQRGGETQYF; CDR3 DNA: TGTGCCAGCAGCTCGGTGGAGCAGCGGGGTGGGGAGACCCAGTACTTC
D gene: NA; clone size: once; J gene: TRBJ1-2; V gene: TRBV5-1; CDR3 protein: CASSLDTFGYGYTF; CDR3 DNA: TGCGCCAGCAGCTTGGACACATTTGGCTATGGCTACACCTTC
D gene: NA; clone size: few; J gene: TRBJ1-3; V gene: TRBV2; CDR3 protein: CASSERTAGNTIYF; CDR3 DNA: TGTGCCAGCAGCGAACGGACGGCTGGAAACACCATATATTTT
D gene: NA; clone size: NA; J gene: TRBJ2-2; V gene: TRBV29-1; CDR3 protein: CSVELGQGAGELFF; CDR3 DNA: TGCAGCGTTGAGTTAGGGCAGGGCGCCGGGGAGCTGTTTTTT
D gene: TRBD1; clone size: few; J gene: TRBJ2-5; V gene: TRBV30; CDR3 protein: CAWGGQGAGQETQYF; CDR3 DNA: TGTGCCTGGGGCGGACAGGGGGCAGGTCAAGAGACCCAGTACTTC
D gene: NA; clone size: NA; J gene: TRBJ2-1; V gene: TRBV5-1; CDR3 protein: CASSPGRTERQFF; CDR3 DNA: TGCGCCAGCAGCCCAGGAAGGACTGAAAGGCAGTTCTTC